The 10 T cell receptor beta chains in this list originate from one sample, sequenced in a study of cytomegalovirus exposure and HLA in healthy donors (dated by TCRdb to about 2017). Library preparation used the immunoSEQ multiplex PCR assay. For the multiplex PCR, a mixture combining 60 forward primers for TCR Vbeta segments and 13 reverse primers for TCR Jbeta segments was used. Imported from immuneACCESS, the table was reduced by TCRdb to in-frame sequences with V and J called. These copies leave out some clones; in studies compared against another copy, an unresolved V gene accounts for under half, and the cause of the remainder is not known. Within this sample are 150,000 to 200,000 clones, with more than 85% of them counted one time only. The ten largest account for 0.2% to 0.3% of the sample. Sequencing was done on a sample of PBMCs. All receptors derive from a girl under three years old in good health and CMV-seronegative.

The rearrangement joins TRBV27 to TRBJ2-7; D remains unclear. The V end lost 10 bases, the J end lost 1 base, and 17 bases lay between the germline ends. This CDR3 has 14 amino acids. From germline, CDR1 is MNHEY and CDR2 SMNVEV (reference sequence). CDR3 amino acids: CATKWSGFSYEQYF. DNA of the CDR3: TGTGCCACTAAATGGTCAGGATTTTCCTACGAGCAGTACTTC.

V usage is TRBV2 and J usage is TRBJ2-2, with D perhaps TRBD2 (5 bases). Looked up from germline, CDR1 is SNHLY and CDR2 is FYNNEI. The V end lost 7 bases, the J end lost 5 bases, and 14 bases lay between the germline ends. CDR3 length: 14 amino acids. CDR3 sequence: CASTVIARTGELFF. Written as DNA, the CDR3 is TGTGCCAGCACCGTGATAGCGAGGACCGGGGAGCTGTTTTTT.

The rearrangement links TRBV5-1 to TRBJ1-1; D perhaps matches TRBD1 (6 bases). CDR1 is SGHRS and CDR2 is YFSETQ in the germline V gene. This CDR3 spans 14 amino acids. Trimming stripped 0 bases from V and 3 bases from J, with 9 bases between. This CDR3 is CASSLGDKDTEAFF. For the CDR3, the DNA is TGCGCCAGCAGCTTGGGGGACAAAGACACTGAAGCTTTCTTT.

V gene TRBV18 combines with J gene TRBJ2-2; tentative D call: TRBD2 (5 bases). Germline CDR1 and CDR2: KGHSH and LQKENI. The CDR3 consists of 17 residues. Trimming left V 2 bases short and J 1 base short, with 14 bases between. CDR3 DNA: TGTGCCAGCTCACCAGTCGTTGCACGGGGGAACACCGGGGAGCTGTTTTTT. This encodes CASSPVVARGNTGELFF.

V and J are TRBV4-2 and TRBJ2-3, with 15 bases lining up with TRBD2. Germline V gene sequence: CDR1 LGHNA, CDR2 YNFKEQ. The CDR3 sequence is 21 residues long. After removal of 3 bases from V and 2 bases from J, the junction contained 15 bases not matched to a gene. The CDR3 loop is CASSQGTSGGITPYFTDTQYF. The CDR3 coding sequence is TGTGCCAGCAGCCAGGGGACTAGCGGGGGGATAACCCCGTACTTCACAGATACGCAGTATTTT.

The chain carries TRBV11-2 and TRBJ1-1, with D unresolved. This CDR3 has 13 residues. The V and J ends lost 0 bases and 3 bases respectively, with 5 bases between them. The V gene's germline CDR1 is SGHAT and CDR2 FQNNGV. The CDR3 sequence is CASSLEEDTEAFF. The CDR3 DNA reads TGTGCCAGCAGCTTAGAAGAGGACACTGAAGCTTTCTTT.

The chain has TRBV29-1 and TRBJ1-2; tentatively, D is TRBD1 (5 bases). The CDR3 extends over 12 amino acids. CDR1 SQVTM and CDR2 ANQGSEA come from the germline V gene. V lost 4 bases and J lost 5, with 11 bases in between. CDR3 coding DNA: TGCAGCGTTGTCCAGGGCGATTATGGCTACACCTTC. Translation: CSVVQGDYGYTF.

The chain links TRBV5-4 to TRBJ2-3; 8 bases are shared with TRBD2. The length of the CDR3 is 14 residues. With V trimmed by 1 base and J by 3 bases, 1 base remained unmatched. CDR1 is SGHNT, CDR2 YYREEE, per germline (reference sequence). Here the CDR3 DNA reads TGTGCCAGCAGCTTGCGGGAGGGAACAGATACGCAGTATTTT. Protein sequence: CASSLREGTDTQYF.

V is TRBV6-5 and J is TRBJ2-4; D gene unclear. Germline loops: CDR1 MNHEY, CDR2 SVGAGI. V was cut by 8 bases and J by 0 bases, with 8 bases left in between. The CDR3 runs 13 residues. The CDR3 DNA follows: TGTGCCAGCGGGCCGATAGCCAAAAACATTCAGTACTTC. This sequence encodes CASGPIAKNIQYF.

The chain links TRBV7-9 to TRBJ2-7, with 9 bases identical to TRBD1. J was trimmed by 5 bases and V by 1 base; bases with no gene match: 12. CDR1 and CDR2 from the germline V gene are SEHNR and FQNEAQ (reference sequence). The CDR3 consists of 17 residues. For the CDR3, the DNA is TGTGCCAGCAGCTTAGGAGCAGTATCGGACAGGGGCCACGAGCAGTACTTC. It is translated as CASSLGAVSDRGHEQYF.